This T cell receptor (beta chain) was identified during a study of regulatory T cells in long-lasting Graves disease. The CDR3 loop spans 16 amino acids. Per germline, CDR1 MNHEY and CDR2 SVGEGT. Between the trimmed V and J ends, which lost 3 bases and 3 bases, there was a span of 16 bases. The time point is: newly diagnosed GD, antithyroid drugs for less than 3 months. RNA from PBMCs was the source of the TCR library. Through Arm-PCR of CDR3 regions and iRepertoire HTBI primers, TCR beta libraries were built. TCRdb analysed the multiplex PCR reads with MiXCR anew, one entry per CDR3 protein. The sample lists around 480,000 distinct CDR3 sequences; about 16% were seen once. The same data also contributed to another study, on T cells in Graves' hyperthyroidism and ophthalmopathy.

The sample here was peripheral blood mononuclear cells (PBMCs), taken at new diagnosis, from a patient treated with antithyroid drugs. This chain joins TRBV6-2 or TRBV6-3 and TRBJ2-3; a weak D match, TRBD1 (5 bases). The sequence was collected from a woman aged 35-60 years with Graves disease. This chain's CDR3 is CASSYRGGSLTDTQYF. As DNA, the CDR3 is TGTGCCAGCAGTTATAGGGGCGGCAGTTTGACAGATACGCAGTATTTT.